This TCR beta chain is from a study of T cell responses to AZD1222 COVID-19 vaccine. Study-wide results and limits: No day 14 peak samples; only post-peak repertoires were characterized. Clonal diversity was possibly underestimated, and the donors were mostly white British, with more females. Baseline seropositivity occurred in only a handful of AZD1222 recipients. Reports indicate that nearly half of spike-specific TCRs are directed at unmutated variant regions.

This table comes from immunoSEQ multiplex PCR, and its TCRdb copy is limited to in-frame clones, with some not included. The sample table includes under 150,000 clones. This CDR3 contains 14 residues. Per the germline V gene, CDR1 is SGHRS and CDR2 is YFSETQ. V lost 4 bases and J lost 3, with 13 bases in between. Remarks on this clone: Its antigen remains unidentified.

Source material: peripheral blood. The chain recombines TRBV5-1 with TRBJ1-1; TRBD1 might be the D (5 bases). The source is an adult in good health. CDR3 DNA: TGCGCCAGCAGCCCCGGGCCGGGGGACACTGAAGCTTTCTTT. Encoded protein: CASSPGPGDTEAFF.